The 28 T cell receptor beta chains presented below share a single source sample, sequenced in a study of patients and donors after allogeneic stem cell transplantation. Each CDR3 protein gets one entry after TCRdb re-called the RT-PCR reads with MiXCR. The sample records 190,000 or so distinct CDR3 sequences, 35% to 50% being singletons. Material: blood, either unsorted or a sorted T cell fraction (not recorded which). Receptors originate from a human donor who was either an allogeneic HSCT recipient or a stem cell or donor lymphocyte infusion donor (not recorded which). It is not recorded whose cells these are; they may come from a transplant donor.

A few counts support this clonotype. This chain connects TRBV4-2 to TRBJ1-5; D is uncertain. The germline V gene has CDR1 LGHNA and CDR2 YNFKEQ. This CDR3 is built from 14 residues. V lost 2 bases to trimming and J lost 0 bases, with 5 bases between them. CDR3 in amino acids: CASSQKSSNQPQHF. The CDR3 bases are TGTGCCAGCAGCCAAAAATCTAGCAATCAGCCCCAGCATTTT.

V is TRBV5-1 and J is TRBJ2-3, with unresolved D. Trimming shortened V by 1 base and J by 2 bases, and 11 bases separated the two germline ends. The CDR3 contains 15 residues. From germline, CDR1 is SGHRS and CDR2 YFSETQ. The CDR3, as DNA: TGCGCCAGCAGCTTGAGGCAGAGCCACACAGATACGCAGTATTTT. Translating it yields CASSLRQSHTDTQYF.

The chain carries TRBV27 and TRBJ1-2, with 7 bases aligning to TRBD1. The germline V gene has CDR1 MNHEY and CDR2 SMNVEV (reference sequence). This CDR3 comprises 19 residues. Trimming removed 6 bases from V and 2 bases from J; junction bases left unmatched: 21. This CDR3 is CASSTSLDPPGQQNYGYTF. The CDR3 DNA reads as TGTGCCAGCAGCACAAGTTTAGATCCCCCGGGACAGCAAAACTATGGCTACACCTTC.

The chain couples TRBV27 to TRBJ2-2; possibly TRBD2 for D (5 bases). The germline gives CDR1 MNHEY, CDR2 SMNVEV (reference sequence). CDR3 size: 15 residues. V lost 5 bases and J lost 6, with 16 bases in between. The CDR3 DNA follows: TGTGCCAGCAGTCCGCGACTACAAAGGGCCGGGGAGCTGTTTTTT. Its translation: CASSPRLQRAGELFF.

The CDR3, as DNA: TGCGCCAGCCGATCGCGGGAGCGAGATACGCAGTATTTT. Translating it yields CASRSRERDTQYF. V is TRBV5-1 and J is TRBJ2-3, with 7 bases matching TRBD2. The CDR3 is 13 amino acids. V dropped 7 bases and J dropped 5; count of bases not matched to a gene: 7. Per the germline V gene, CDR1 is SGHRS and CDR2 is YFSETQ.

This clonotype was seen only a few times. The gene calls are TRBV25-1 and TRBJ2-7; D call uncertain. The CDR3 is 12 amino acids. CDR1 and CDR2 (germline): MGHDK, SYGVNS. V was clipped by 10 bases and J by 4 bases, with 14 bases between them. The CDR3 reads CAIPAPWYEQYF. The CDR3 DNA is TGTGCCATCCCGGCCCCTTGGTACGAGCAGTACTTC.

The chain recombines TRBV5-1 with TRBJ1-2, with 8 bases that match TRBD1. The CDR3 totals 14 residues. Germline loops: CDR1 SGHRS, CDR2 YFSETQ. Unmatched junction bases numbered 9, after V lost 4 bases and J lost 7 bases. The CDR3 is CASSPGGQDLGYTF. In DNA form, the CDR3 reads TGCGCCAGCAGCCCAGGGGGACAGGATCTTGGCTACACCTTC.

This clonotype was counted a few times. The chain recombines TRBV3-1 with TRBJ2-7; D not certain. CDR1 is LGHDT, CDR2 YNNKEL, per germline (reference sequence). The CDR3 is made up of 12 amino acids. V was trimmed by 3 bases and J by 7 bases, leaving 10 bases between them. CDR3 sequence: CASSHQAQEQYF. The CDR3 nucleotides are TGTGCCAGCAGCCACCAGGCCCAGGAGCAGTACTTC.

The chain carries TRBV3-1 and TRBJ2-7; D may be TRBD2 (5 bases). The germline V gene has CDR1 LGHDT and CDR2 YNNKEL (reference sequence). Trimming stripped 1 base from V and 3 bases from J, with 13 bases between. The CDR3 loop spans 15 amino acids. The CDR3 bases are TGTGCCAGCAGCCAAGCCCTCGGGATGGACTACGAGCAGTACTTC. It specifies CASSQALGMDYEQYF.

The chain joins TRBV20-1 to TRBJ2-1; D is uncertain. Per the germline V gene, CDR1 is DFQATT and CDR2 is SNEGSKA (reference sequence). Between the trimmed V and J ends, which lost 5 bases and 1 base, there was a span of 12 bases. The CDR3 has 14 residues. The CDR3, as DNA: TGCAGTGCTTCCCGAGCGCCGTCCTACAATGAGCAGTTCTTC. Protein sequence: CSASRAPSYNEQFF.

The V gene is TRBV28, the J gene TRBJ1-2; D is unclear. Trimming took 5 bases from V and 7 from J, leaving 17 bases between them. The CDR3 runs to 14 residues. The germline V gene encodes CDR1 MDHEN and CDR2 SYDVKM. The CDR3 DNA sequence: TGTGCCAGCAGTGCCACCTTCTCCCCTCCTGGCTACACCTTC. It encodes CASSATFSPPGYTF.

The chain recombines TRBV5-6 with TRBJ1-1, with D maybe TRBD1 (5 bases). The CDR3 contains 15 residues. V shed 1 base and J shed 0 bases, with 10 bases lying between them. Germline V gene sequence: CDR1 SGHDT, CDR2 YYEEEE. The CDR3 here is CASSLRGRVNTEAFF. Written as DNA, the CDR3 is TGTGCCAGCAGCTTGAGGGGCAGGGTGAACACTGAAGCTTTCTTT.

This clonotype was seen a few times. The V and J genes are TRBV6-5 and TRBJ1-1; D uncertain. V shed 2 bases and J shed 6 bases, with 10 bases lying between them. The CDR3 loop spans 13 amino acids. CDR1 MNHEY and CDR2 SVGAGI come from the germline V gene. The CDR3 region has the DNA TGTGCCAGCAGTTACGGCCAGGAGCCTGAAGCTTTCTTT. This sequence encodes CASSYGQEPEAFF.

This clonotype was seen more than once but under ten times. The chain links TRBV6-2 or TRBV6-3 to TRBJ1-1, with D unresolved. V lost 2 bases to trimming and J lost 3 bases, with 7 bases between them. Germline-derived CDR1 and CDR2 are MNHEY and SVGEGT. This CDR3 has 13 residues. The CDR3 reads CASSYTGHTEAFF. Written as DNA, the CDR3 is TGTGCCAGCAGTTACACCGGACACACTGAAGCTTTCTTT.

This chain links TRBV5-1 with TRBJ1-2, with 7 bases matching TRBD1. The CDR3 length is 13 residues. Germline V gene data show CDR1 as SGHRS and CDR2 as YFSETQ. After removal of 0 bases from V and 5 bases from J, the junction contained 1 base not matched to a gene. The CDR3 bases are TGCGCCAGCAGCTTGGGGGACAGATATGGCTACACCTTC. Translating gives CASSLGDRYGYTF.

The chain is built from TRBV5-1 and TRBJ1-1, with unresolved D. The CDR3 extends over 14 amino acids. The germline gives CDR1 SGHRS, CDR2 YFSETQ. V shed 2 bases and J shed 7 bases, with 15 bases lying between them. CDR3 protein: CASSLKDRGGEAFF. The CDR3 region has the DNA TGCGCCAGCAGCTTAAAGGACCGCGGAGGTGAAGCTTTCTTT.

The sample holds a few counts of this clonotype. The V and J genes are TRBV24-1 and TRBJ1-5; no definite D call. V was pared by 4 bases and J by 2 bases, with 8 bases between. The CDR3 covers 14 residues. Per the germline V gene, CDR1 is KGHDR and CDR2 is SFDVKD. CDR3 nucleotides: TGTGCCACCAGTGACAGTCCCGGCAATCAGCCCCAGCATTTT. Its protein product is CATSDSPGNQPQHF.

This clonotype was observed a handful of times. This chain connects TRBV28 to TRBJ1-2; tentative D call: TRBD1 (6 bases). Germline-derived CDR1 and CDR2 are MDHEN and SYDVKM. Deletions cut 3 bases from V and 7 bases from J, with 12 bases between. The CDR3 sequence is 13 residues long. The CDR3 loop reads CASSLSGAGGYTF. CDR3 in DNA: TGTGCCAGCAGTTTGTCGGGGGCGGGTGGCTACACCTTC.

In its sample, this clonotype was seen a few times. The rearrangement links TRBV4-3 to TRBJ1-5, with D maybe TRBD1 (5 bases). The V gene lost 4 bases and the J gene lost 0 bases, with 10 bases spanning the gap. The CDR3 is 15 residues long. Germline V lookup: CDR1 LGHNA, CDR2 YSLEER. The CDR3 region has the DNA TGCGCCAGCAGCCTTGGACACAATAGCAATCAGCCCCAGCATTTT. Encoded protein: CASSLGHNSNQPQHF.

The chain recombines TRBV27 with TRBJ2-2; D gene ambiguous. This CDR3 is built from 12 residues. The V end lost 3 bases, the J end lost 6 bases, and 5 bases lay between the germline ends. CDR1 is MNHEY and CDR2 is SMNVEV in the germline V gene (reference sequence). This CDR3 reads CASSLVAGELFF. The CDR3 DNA reads TGTGCCAGCAGTTTGGTAGCCGGGGAGCTGTTTTTT.

The genes are TRBV4-2 and TRBJ2-7, with 8 positions matching TRBD1. The CDR3 is 15 amino acids. The V gene's germline CDR1 is LGHNA and CDR2 YNFKEQ. V was pared by 1 base and J by 2 bases, with 4 bases of the junction left unmatched. The CDR3 nucleotides read TGTGCCAGCAGCCAAGGCGCGGGACAGGCCTACGAGCAGTACTTC. Translation: CASSQGAGQAYEQYF.

V usage is TRBV18 and J usage is TRBJ2-1, with 8 bases fitting TRBD2. This CDR3 is 15 amino acids long. Germline V gene lookup returns CDR1 KGHSH and CDR2 LQKENI. V shed 4 bases, J shed 6 bases, and the junction held 8 bases outside the gene matches. CDR3 DNA sequence: TGTGCCAGCTCACTAGGACTAGCTTTCCTCAATGAGCAGTTCTTC. Translated: CASSLGLAFLNEQFF.

This chain connects TRBV6-5 to TRBJ1-1, with 12 bases fitting TRBD1. J gave up 4 bases and V 5 bases, and 11 bases lay outside the gene matches. Germline CDR1 and CDR2: MNHEY and SVGAGI. This CDR3 contains 17 residues. CDR3 sequence (DNA): TGTGCCAGCAGTCGTCCCGGGACAGGGGGCGGGAGCACTGAAGCTTTCTTT. This codes for CASSRPGTGGGSTEAFF.

V and J are TRBV30 and TRBJ2-3, with D perhaps TRBD2 (6 bases). Trimming cost V 8 bases and J 0 bases, with 9 bases left between them. Germline V gene data show CDR1 as GTSNPN and CDR2 as SVGIG (reference sequence). CDR3 length: 12 residues. In DNA, the CDR3 is TGTGCCCAGGCGGGGAGCACAGATACGCAGTATTTT. Encoded protein: CAQAGSTDTQYF. Using reference TRBV30 and TRBJ2-3 for the parts outside the CDR3, the full variable domain is SQTIHQWPATLVQPVGSPLSLECTVEGTSNPNLYWYRQAAGRGLQLLFYSVGIGQISSEVPQNLSASRPQDRQFILSSKKLLLSDSGFYLCAQAGSTDTQYFGPGTRLTVL.

This clonotype appeared a few times. This chain links TRBV24-1 with TRBJ1-5; no firm D call. Germline loops: CDR1 KGHDR, CDR2 SFDVKD. V dropped 4 bases and J dropped 9 bases, with 12 bases sitting between them. The CDR3 runs 13 residues. CDR3 protein: CATSEAGPWPQHF. For the CDR3, the DNA is TGTGCCACCAGTGAGGCAGGCCCATGGCCCCAGCATTTT.

The sample holds a few counts of this clonotype. This chain connects TRBV7-2 to TRBJ1-2, with 8 bases identical to TRBD1. V was clipped by 7 bases and J by 7 bases; unmatched bases: 8. The CDR3 has 13 amino acids. Germline assignment: CDR1 SGHTA and CDR2 FQGNSA. The CDR3 DNA sequence: TGTGCCAGCACCGATCAGGGGGCGGGTGGCTACACCTTC. Translating gives CASTDQGAGGYTF.

This clonotype has only a few counts. V usage is TRBV3-1 and J usage is TRBJ2-3; 9 bases agree with TRBD2. CDR1 LGHDT and CDR2 YNNKEL come from the germline V gene (reference sequence). The CDR3 is 21 amino acids. Trimming at V came to 1 base and at J to 0 bases, leaving 17 bases not matched to a gene. The CDR3 bases are TGTGCCAGCAGCCAAGTCAGCAGTAGCGGGAGATTTTTTGATAGCACAGATACGCAGTATTTT. The encoded protein is CASSQVSSSGRFFDSTDTQYF.

The gene calls are TRBV12-3 or TRBV12-4 and TRBJ1-1; a possible D gene is TRBD1 (6 bases). V dropped 4 bases and J dropped 1 base, with 16 bases sitting between them. The CDR3 has 16 residues. The CDR3 spells CASSSGGEDRNTEAFF. In DNA, the CDR3 is TGTGCCAGCAGTTCTGGGGGCGAGGATAGGAACACTGAAGCTTTCTTT.